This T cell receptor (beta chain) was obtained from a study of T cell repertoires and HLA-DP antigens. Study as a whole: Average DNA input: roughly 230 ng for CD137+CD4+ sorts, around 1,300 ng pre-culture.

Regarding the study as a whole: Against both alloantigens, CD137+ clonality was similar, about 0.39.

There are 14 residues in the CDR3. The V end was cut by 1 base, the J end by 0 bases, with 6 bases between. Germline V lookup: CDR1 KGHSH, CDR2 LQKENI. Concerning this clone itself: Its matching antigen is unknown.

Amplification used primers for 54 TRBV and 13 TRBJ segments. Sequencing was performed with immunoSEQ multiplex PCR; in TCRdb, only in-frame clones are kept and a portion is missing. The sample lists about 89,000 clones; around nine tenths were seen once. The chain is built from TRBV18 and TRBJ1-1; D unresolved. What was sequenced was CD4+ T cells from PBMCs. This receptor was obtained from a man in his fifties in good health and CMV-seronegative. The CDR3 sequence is CASSPQEMNTEAFF. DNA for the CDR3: TGTGCCAGCTCACCACAGGAGATGAACACTGAAGCTTTCTTT.